This TCR beta chain was recorded in a study of shared clonotypes between healthy human individuals. Study observations and caveats: Between a handful of donors, naive CD4 clonotypes were shared at a level of approximately 5%. Generation probability values for non-shared clonotypes were lower than those for clonotypes shared by all four donors.

CDR1 is KGHSH, CDR2 LQKENI, per germline. V was cut by 4 bases and J by 11 bases, with 17 bases left in between. The CDR3 has 13 residues. Sequenced by immunoSEQ multiplex PCR; TCRdb stores in-frame clones only, minus some. The sample yields about 2 million clones, roughly 96% seen once. Donors included only healthy HIV-negative adults lacking recent acute infections or vaccinations. The study separated CD4+ cells into CD45RA+ naive and CD45RA-negative memory subsets. Notes on this clone: Its specificity is not known.

This sequence originates from a man aged 18 to 35 in good health. V gene TRBV18 combines with J gene TRBJ1-1, with a possible D match to TRBD1 (5 bases). Sequenced material: naive CD4+ T cells sorted from blood. The subset here: CD45RA+ positively selected. The DNA of the CDR3 is TGTGCCAGCTCACAAGGGACCCCCTCGATGGCTTTCTTT. This gives the protein CASSQGTPSMAFF.